Following are 22 T cell receptor beta chains from one sample sequenced in a study of glioma-infiltrating T cells after dendritic cell vaccination. Time point reported: after dendritic cell vaccination, including at tumor progression/relapse. Sequencing was performed with immunoSEQ multiplex PCR; in TCRdb, only in-frame clones are kept and a portion is missing. The data contain tens of thousands of clones, 75% to 90% of them singletons. The sequenced sample was blood, obtained after dendritic cell vaccination. These receptor sequences come from a human donor with glioblastoma.

This clone was seen only a few times. The genes are TRBV27 and TRBJ1-6; no reliable D call. This CDR3 spans 12 amino acids. Trimming left V 5 bases short and J 7 bases short, with 6 bases between. Looked up from germline, CDR1 is MNHEY and CDR2 is SMNVEV (reference sequence). This CDR3 reads CASSILNSPLHF. CDR3 bases: TGTGCCAGCAGTATCCTGAATTCACCCCTCCACTTT.

The CDR3 is CASSERRDQPQHF. CDR3 bases: TGTGCCAGCAGTGAACGTCGGGATCAGCCCCAGCATTTT. The chain joins TRBV6-1 to TRBJ1-5; D gene unclear. The CDR3 has 13 residues. Trimming took 2 bases from V and 5 from J, leaving 7 bases between them. CDR1 is MNHNS, CDR2 SASEGT, per germline.

The chain carries TRBV7-9 and TRBJ2-1, with 10 positions matching TRBD1. From germline, CDR1 is SEHNR and CDR2 FQNEAQ (reference sequence). The CDR3 consists of 12 residues. V was clipped by 1 base and J by 14 bases; unmatched bases: 2. The CDR3 sequence is CASSLEGTGEFF. The CDR3 DNA follows: TGTGCCAGCAGCTTAGAAGGGACAGGGGAGTTCTTC.

The CDR3 coding sequence is TGTGCCAGCAGCGGACAGGGGAAGTCTGGAGCTTTCTTT. Residues: CASSGQGKSGAFF. V gene TRBV7-2 combines with J gene TRBJ1-1, with 9 nucleotides matching TRBD1. Germline trimming cut 5 bases from V and 10 bases from J; bases unmatched to any gene: 8. In germline, CDR1 is SGHTA, CDR2 FQGNSA. The CDR3 is made up of 13 amino acids.

This clone was recorded only once. DNA of the CDR3: TGTGCCAGCAGTGTACTAGAGGGCAATCAGCCCCAGCATTTT. Amino acid sequence: CASSVLEGNQPQHF. The chain uses TRBV2 and TRBJ1-5; D is undetermined. Germline assignment: CDR1 SNHLY and CDR2 FYNNEI. V lost 4 bases, J lost 2 bases, and 9 bases lay in between. This CDR3 region has 14 residues.

This rearrangement joins TRBV2 to TRBJ1-4; TRBD1 is a possible D gene (5 bases). CDR1 and CDR2 from the germline V gene are SNHLY and FYNNEI. This CDR3 is built from 12 residues. V was pared by 8 bases and J by 5 bases, with 9 bases between. CDR3 nucleotides: TGTGCCAGCGATAGGGGAAATGAAAAACTGTTTTTT. It yields the protein CASDRGNEKLFF.

This chain links TRBV29-1 with TRBJ1-2; TRBD1 might be the D (5 bases). V gave up 4 bases and J gave up 5 bases, with 11 bases separating them. Germline V CDR1 and CDR2: SQVTM, ANQGSEA. CDR3 length equals 12 residues. CDR3 coding DNA: TGCAGCGTTGTCCAGGGTTGGTATGGCTACACCTTC. Its protein is CSVVQGWYGYTF.

This chain uses TRBV6-1 with TRBJ1-6, with 7 bases lining up with TRBD1. CDR3 length: 16 amino acids. Germline V lookup: CDR1 MNHNS, CDR2 SASEGT. Trimming removed 3 bases from V and 0 bases from J; junction bases left unmatched: 2. The CDR3 coding sequence is TGTGCCAGCAGTGAGACAGGGAGCTCCTATAATTCACCCCTCCACTTT. This translates into CASSETGSSYNSPLHF.

The chain employs TRBV7-9 and TRBJ1-5; possibly TRBD1 for D (5 bases). CDR1 is SEHNR and CDR2 is FQNEAQ in the germline V gene (reference sequence). V shed 3 bases and J shed 5 bases, with 8 bases lying between them. The CDR3 is made up of 13 amino acids. The CDR3: CASSLGGDQPQHF. The CDR3 DNA reads TGTGCCAGCAGCTTGGGGGGTGATCAGCCCCAGCATTTT.

The chain carries TRBV6-5 and TRBJ2-6; 8 bases map to TRBD1. Per germline, CDR1 MNHEY and CDR2 SVGAGI. This CDR3 has 15 amino acids. The V segment lost 6 bases and the J segment 5 bases; nucleotides outside the gene matches: 6. For the CDR3, the DNA is TGTGCCAGCAGCGACGACAGGGGACGGGCCAACGTCCTGACTTTC. Translated, it gives CASSDDRGRANVLTF.

A few counts support this clone. The V and J genes are TRBV30 and TRBJ1-3, with TRBD1 as a possible D gene (6 bases). V was trimmed by 8 bases and J by 2 bases, leaving 16 bases between them. CDR3 length equals 14 residues. Germline CDR1 and CDR2: GTSNPN and SVGIG (reference sequence). In DNA form, the CDR3 reads TGTGCCGCTTACCAGGGGAAGGCTGGAAACACCATATATTTT. Amino acid sequence: CAAYQGKAGNTIYF.

The rearrangement uses TRBV27 and TRBJ2-2; TRBD2 is a possible D gene (5 bases). V was cut by 8 bases and J by 5 bases, with 9 bases left in between. The CDR3 is made up of 12 amino acids. Per germline, CDR1 MNHEY and CDR2 SMNVEV (reference sequence). The CDR3: CASSGVTGELFF. The CDR3 DNA reads as TGTGCCAGCTCCGGGGTTACCGGGGAGCTGTTTTTT.

The V and J genes are TRBV27 and TRBJ1-2; 7 bases fit TRBD1. V was clipped by 8 bases and J by 5 bases; unmatched bases: 8. There are 13 residues in the CDR3. The V gene's germline CDR1 is MNHEY and CDR2 SMNVEV (reference sequence). CDR3 in amino acids: CASGYGTDYGYTF. The CDR3 region has the DNA TGTGCCAGCGGTTACGGGACAGATTATGGCTACACCTTC.

The V and J genes are TRBV7-2 and TRBJ2-1; D remains unclear. Trimming left V 3 bases short and J 4 bases short, with 7 bases between. Germline V gene data show CDR1 as SGHTA and CDR2 as FQGNSA. The CDR3 is made up of 13 amino acids. CDR3 nucleotide sequence: TGTGCCAGCAGCTTTTCCGGGTACAATGAGCAGTTCTTC. Translation gives CASSFSGYNEQFF.

DNA of the CDR3: TGTGCCAGCTCACCATCAGGGGGCGAAGGTTCACCCCTCCACTTT. Amino acids: CASSPSGGEGSPLHF. This sequence joins TRBV18 and TRBJ1-6; 8 bases agree with TRBD1. V dropped 2 bases and J dropped 9; count of bases not matched to a gene: 6. CDR3 size: 15 residues. From germline, CDR1 is KGHSH and CDR2 LQKENI.

This clone was recorded at least ten times. The chain uses TRBV4-1 and TRBJ1-5, with D possibly being TRBD1 (5 bases). Germline CDR1 and CDR2: MGHRA and YSYEKL. The length of the CDR3 is 16 residues. V lost 0 bases and J 2 bases, leaving 11 bases between the germline ends. CDR3 amino acids: CASSQDGGIGNQPQHF. CDR3 sequence (DNA): TGCGCCAGCAGCCAAGACGGGGGTATAGGCAATCAGCCCCAGCATTTT.

This chain connects TRBV10-3 to TRBJ2-7, with D uncertain. V was shortened by 3 bases and J by 0 bases, with 12 bases between the two germline ends. Germline assignment: CDR1 ENHRY and CDR2 SYGVKD. The CDR3 has 15 amino acids. This CDR3 reads CAISDRVSSSYEQYF. The CDR3, as DNA: TGTGCCATCAGTGATCGGGTCTCTAGCTCCTACGAGCAGTACTTC.

The chain couples TRBV18 to TRBJ2-3, with 7 bases aligning to TRBD2. This CDR3 is built from 15 residues. The germline gives CDR1 KGHSH, CDR2 LQKENI. Trimming removed 2 bases from V and 6 bases from J; junction bases left unmatched: 8. DNA for the CDR3: TGTGCCAGCTCACCATCGCTAGCGGAGCTGGATACGCAGTATTTT. As protein: CASSPSLAELDTQYF.

The chain employs TRBV5-1 and TRBJ2-5; 9 bases are shared with TRBD2. Looked up from germline, CDR1 is SGHRS and CDR2 is YFSETQ. V was clipped by 3 bases and J by 5 bases; unmatched bases: 11. The CDR3 has 16 residues. Here the CDR3 DNA reads TGCGCCAGCAGCTCCTCGGTGGCGGGGGGGAAGGAGACCCAGTACTTC. Translation gives CASSSSVAGGKETQYF.

V is TRBV27 and J is TRBJ1-3; 9 bases line up with TRBD1. The V gene end was trimmed by 8 bases and the J gene end by 3 bases; junction bases not matched to a gene: 8. The germline CDR1 and CDR2 sequences are MNHEY and SMNVEV (reference sequence). The CDR3 length is 15 residues. CDR3: CASLPGTGNGNTIYF. The CDR3 DNA reads as TGTGCCAGCCTACCGGGGACAGGGAATGGAAACACCATATATTTT.

The V and J genes are TRBV5-6 and TRBJ2-1; 10 bases align to TRBD2. The CDR3 covers 14 residues. V was clipped by 6 bases and J by 9 bases; unmatched bases: 9. Germline-derived CDR1 and CDR2 are SGHDT and YYEEEE. The chain's CDR3 is CASMGSGGAGEQFF. The CDR3 nucleotides are TGTGCCAGCATGGGGAGCGGGGGGGCGGGTGAGCAGTTCTTC.

This chain connects TRBV19 to TRBJ2-3; 15 bases fit TRBD2. The germline V gene has CDR1 LNHDA and CDR2 SQIVND (reference sequence). The trim removed 4 bases at V and 6 bases at J, leaving 5 bases unmatched. The CDR3 spans 16 residues. The CDR3 DNA reads TGTGCCAGTAGTAGCCGGACTAGCGGGGGGGCCGATACGCAGTATTTT. Protein sequence: CASSSRTSGGADTQYF.